The 4 T cell receptor beta chains given below trace back to one sample, sequenced in a study of cytomegalovirus exposure and HLA in healthy donors. PCR used 60 Vbeta primers and 13 Jbeta primers. Data came from immunoSEQ multiplex PCR; TCRdb stores just in-frame clones and leaves some out. The repertoire holds some 130,000 clones, with 77% as singletons. The sample comprised PBMCs. These receptor sequences come from a male donor in good health and CMV-seronegative.

V usage is TRBV6-5 and J usage is TRBJ1-2; 7 nucleotides agree with TRBD1. V trimming: 7 bases; J trimming: 8 bases; junction bases outside the gene matches: 16. The CDR3 spans 15 residues. CDR1 and CDR2 from the germline V gene are MNHEY and SVGAGI. As DNA, the CDR3 is TGTGCCAGCACCTACACCCAGACAGGGACTGGCGGCTACACCTTC. Protein sequence: CASTYTQTGTGGYTF.

This clone was observed a few times. The V gene is TRBV27, the J gene TRBJ2-3; TRBD2 agrees at 11 bases. V trimming: 6 bases; J trimming: 5 bases; junction bases outside the gene matches: 13. CDR3 size: 17 residues. Germline CDR1 and CDR2: MNHEY and SMNVEV (reference sequence). CDR3 nucleotide sequence: TGTGCCAGCAGCCCTGGGACGACTAGCGGGATAGGAGATACGCAGTATTTT. Protein: CASSPGTTSGIGDTQYF.

As concerns this clone: Additional DNA sequences in this sample encode the identical CDR3. The chain recombines TRBV11-1 with TRBJ2-7, with a tentative D call TRBD1 (6 bases). V lost 3 bases and J 3 bases, leaving 9 bases between the germline ends. There are 13 residues in the CDR3. The germline CDR1 and CDR2 sequences are SGHAT and FQDESV (reference sequence). The CDR3 region is CASSLGQVYEQYF. The CDR3 DNA sequence: TGTGCCAGCAGCTTGGGACAAGTCTACGAGCAGTACTTC. Full variable domain (remainder filled in from reference TRBV11-1 and TRBJ2-7): EAEVAQSPRYKITEKSQAVAFWCDPISGHATLYWYRQILGQGPELLVQFQDESVVDDSQLPKDRFSAERLKGVDSTLKIQPAELGDSAMYLCASSLGQVYEQYFGPGTRLTVT.

This clone was counted a few times. The chain links TRBV6-6 to TRBJ1-1, with TRBD1 as a possible D gene (6 bases). CDR1 and CDR2 (germline): MNHNY, SVGAGI (reference sequence). Trimming pared 8 bases from V and 5 bases from J, leaving 18 bases between. This CDR3 spans 14 amino acids. The CDR3 loop reads CASAKAGVKTEAFF. CDR3 coding DNA: TGTGCCAGCGCAAAGGCAGGGGTAAAGACTGAAGCTTTCTTT.